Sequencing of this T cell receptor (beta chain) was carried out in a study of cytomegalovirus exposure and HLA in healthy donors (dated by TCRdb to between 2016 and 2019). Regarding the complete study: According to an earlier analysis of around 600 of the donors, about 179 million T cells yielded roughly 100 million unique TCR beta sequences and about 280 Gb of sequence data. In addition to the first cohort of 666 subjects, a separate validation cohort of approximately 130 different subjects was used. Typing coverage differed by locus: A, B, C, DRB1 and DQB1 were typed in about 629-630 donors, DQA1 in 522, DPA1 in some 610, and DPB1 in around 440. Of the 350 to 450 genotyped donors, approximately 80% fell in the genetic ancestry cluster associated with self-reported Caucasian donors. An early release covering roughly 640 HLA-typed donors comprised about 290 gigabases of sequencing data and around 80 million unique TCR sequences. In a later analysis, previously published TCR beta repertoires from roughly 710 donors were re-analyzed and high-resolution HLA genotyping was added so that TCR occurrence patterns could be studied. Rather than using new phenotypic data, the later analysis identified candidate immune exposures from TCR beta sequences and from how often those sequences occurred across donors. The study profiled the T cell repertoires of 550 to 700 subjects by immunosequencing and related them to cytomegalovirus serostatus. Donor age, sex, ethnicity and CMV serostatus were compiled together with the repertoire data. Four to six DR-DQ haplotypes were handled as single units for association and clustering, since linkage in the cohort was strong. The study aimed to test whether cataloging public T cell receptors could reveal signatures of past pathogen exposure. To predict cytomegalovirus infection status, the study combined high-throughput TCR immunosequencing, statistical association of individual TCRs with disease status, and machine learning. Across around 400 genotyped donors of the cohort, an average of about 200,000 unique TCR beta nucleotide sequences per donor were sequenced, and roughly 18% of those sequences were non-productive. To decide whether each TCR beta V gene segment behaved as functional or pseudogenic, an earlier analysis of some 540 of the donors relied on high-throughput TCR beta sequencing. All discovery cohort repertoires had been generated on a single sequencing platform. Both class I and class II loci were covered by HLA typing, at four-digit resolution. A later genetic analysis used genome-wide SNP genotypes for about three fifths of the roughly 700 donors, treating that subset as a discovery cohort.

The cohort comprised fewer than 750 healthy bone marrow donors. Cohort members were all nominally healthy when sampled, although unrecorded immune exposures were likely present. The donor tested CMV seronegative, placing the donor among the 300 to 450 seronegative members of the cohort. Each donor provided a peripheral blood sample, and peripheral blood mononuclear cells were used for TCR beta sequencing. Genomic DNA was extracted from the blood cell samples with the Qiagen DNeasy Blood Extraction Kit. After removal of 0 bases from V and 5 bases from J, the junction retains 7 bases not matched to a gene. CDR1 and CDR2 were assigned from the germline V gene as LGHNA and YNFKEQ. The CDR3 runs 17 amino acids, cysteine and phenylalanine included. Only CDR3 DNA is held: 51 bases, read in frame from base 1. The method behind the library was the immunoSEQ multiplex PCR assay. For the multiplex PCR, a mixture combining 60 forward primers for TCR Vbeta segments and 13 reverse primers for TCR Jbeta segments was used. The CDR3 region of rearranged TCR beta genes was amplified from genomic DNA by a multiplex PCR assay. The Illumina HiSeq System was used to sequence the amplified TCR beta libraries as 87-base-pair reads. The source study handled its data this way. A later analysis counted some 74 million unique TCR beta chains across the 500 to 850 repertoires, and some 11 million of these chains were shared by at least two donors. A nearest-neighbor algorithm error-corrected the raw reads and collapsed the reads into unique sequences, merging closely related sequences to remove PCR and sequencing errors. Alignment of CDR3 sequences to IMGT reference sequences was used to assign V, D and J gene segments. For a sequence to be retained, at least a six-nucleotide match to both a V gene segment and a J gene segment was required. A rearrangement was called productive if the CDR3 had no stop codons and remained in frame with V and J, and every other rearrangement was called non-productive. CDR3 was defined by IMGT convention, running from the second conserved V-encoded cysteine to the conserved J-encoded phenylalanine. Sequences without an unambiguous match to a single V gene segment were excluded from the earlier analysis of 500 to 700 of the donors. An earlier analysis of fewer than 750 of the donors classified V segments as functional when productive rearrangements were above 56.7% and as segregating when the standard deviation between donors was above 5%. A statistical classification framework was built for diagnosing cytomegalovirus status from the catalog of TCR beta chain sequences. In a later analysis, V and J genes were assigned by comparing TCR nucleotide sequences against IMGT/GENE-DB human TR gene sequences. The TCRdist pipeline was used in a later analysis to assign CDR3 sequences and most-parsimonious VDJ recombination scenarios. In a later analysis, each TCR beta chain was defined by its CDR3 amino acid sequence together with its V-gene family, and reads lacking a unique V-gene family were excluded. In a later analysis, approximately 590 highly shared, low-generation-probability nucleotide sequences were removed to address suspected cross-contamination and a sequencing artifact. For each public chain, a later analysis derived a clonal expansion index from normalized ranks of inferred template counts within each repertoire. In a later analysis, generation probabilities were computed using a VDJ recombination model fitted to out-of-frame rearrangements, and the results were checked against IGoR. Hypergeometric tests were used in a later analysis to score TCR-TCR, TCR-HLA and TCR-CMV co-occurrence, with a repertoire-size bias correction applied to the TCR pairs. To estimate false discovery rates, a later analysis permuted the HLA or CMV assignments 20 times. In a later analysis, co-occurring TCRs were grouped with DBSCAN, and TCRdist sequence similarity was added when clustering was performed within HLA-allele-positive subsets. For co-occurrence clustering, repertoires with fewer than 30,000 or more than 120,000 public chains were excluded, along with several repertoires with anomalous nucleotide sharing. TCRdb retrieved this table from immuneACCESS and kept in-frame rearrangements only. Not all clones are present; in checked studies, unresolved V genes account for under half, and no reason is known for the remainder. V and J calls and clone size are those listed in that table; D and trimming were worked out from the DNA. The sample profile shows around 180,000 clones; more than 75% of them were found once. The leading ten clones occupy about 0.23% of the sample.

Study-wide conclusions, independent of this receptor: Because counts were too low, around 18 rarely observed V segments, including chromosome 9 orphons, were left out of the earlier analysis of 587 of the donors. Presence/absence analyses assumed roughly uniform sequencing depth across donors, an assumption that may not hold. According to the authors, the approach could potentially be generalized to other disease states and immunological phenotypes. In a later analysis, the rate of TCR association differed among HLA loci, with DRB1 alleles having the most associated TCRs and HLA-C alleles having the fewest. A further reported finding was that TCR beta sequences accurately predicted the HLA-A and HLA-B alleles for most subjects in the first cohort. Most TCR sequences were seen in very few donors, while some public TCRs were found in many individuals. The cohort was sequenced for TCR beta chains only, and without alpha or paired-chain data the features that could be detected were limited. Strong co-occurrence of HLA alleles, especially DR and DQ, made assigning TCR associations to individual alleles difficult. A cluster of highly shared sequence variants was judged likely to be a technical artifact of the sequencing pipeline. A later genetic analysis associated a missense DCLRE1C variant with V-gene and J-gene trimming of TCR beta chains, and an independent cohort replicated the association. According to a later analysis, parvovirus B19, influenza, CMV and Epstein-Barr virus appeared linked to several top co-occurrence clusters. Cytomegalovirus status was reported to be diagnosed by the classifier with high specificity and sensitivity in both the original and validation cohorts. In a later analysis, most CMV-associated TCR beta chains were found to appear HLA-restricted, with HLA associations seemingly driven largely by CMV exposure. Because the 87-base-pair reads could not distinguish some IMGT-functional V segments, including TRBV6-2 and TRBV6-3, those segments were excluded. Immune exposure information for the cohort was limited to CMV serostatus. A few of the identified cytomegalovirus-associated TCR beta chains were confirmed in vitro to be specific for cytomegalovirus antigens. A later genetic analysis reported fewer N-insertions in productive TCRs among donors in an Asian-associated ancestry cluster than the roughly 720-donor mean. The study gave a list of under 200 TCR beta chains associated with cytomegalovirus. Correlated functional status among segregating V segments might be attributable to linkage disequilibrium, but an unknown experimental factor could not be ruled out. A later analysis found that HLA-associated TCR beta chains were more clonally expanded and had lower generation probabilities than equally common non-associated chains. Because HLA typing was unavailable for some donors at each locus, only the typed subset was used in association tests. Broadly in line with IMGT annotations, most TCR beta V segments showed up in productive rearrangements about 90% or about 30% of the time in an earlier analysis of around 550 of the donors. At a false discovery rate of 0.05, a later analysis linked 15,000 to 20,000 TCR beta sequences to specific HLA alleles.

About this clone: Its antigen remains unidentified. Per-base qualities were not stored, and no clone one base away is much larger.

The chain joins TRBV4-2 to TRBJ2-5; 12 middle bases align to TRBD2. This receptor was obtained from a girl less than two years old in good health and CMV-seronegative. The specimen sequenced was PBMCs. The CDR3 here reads CASSQDPLAGGQETQYF. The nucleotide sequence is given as TGTGCCAGCAGCCAAGATCCCCTAGCGGGAGGGCAGGAGACCCAGTACTTC.